The 7 T cell receptor beta chains listed next were all sequenced from one sample in a study of CD8+ T cells in alopecia areata. It was cDNA, reverse transcribed from extracted RNA, that served as the sequencing template. TCRdb's copy holds only in-frame clones and misses some; the assay was immunoSEQ multiplex PCR. The sample lists 70,000 or so clones; approximately 64% were seen once. The source material was CD8+ T cells sorted from blood, sampled at week 0. The receptors here all came from a human donor with alopecia areata.

Here the CDR3 DNA reads TGTGCCAGCAGTTACGGTGGGGGGAGGACTGAAGCTTTCTTT. As protein: CASSYGGGRTEAFF. The chain links TRBV6-5 to TRBJ1-1, with D possibly being TRBD1 (5 bases). CDR3 size: 14 residues. Trimming took 2 bases from V and 5 from J, leaving 12 bases between them. CDR1 is MNHEY, CDR2 SVGAGI, per germline.

The rearrangement joins TRBV4-1 to TRBJ2-3; 11 bases align to TRBD2. This CDR3 spans 17 amino acids. Germline V gives CDR1 MGHRA, CDR2 YSYEKL. Unmatched junction bases numbered 6, after V lost 4 bases and J lost 0 bases. The CDR3 DNA reads TGCGCCAGCAGCCGCTCGGGACTAGCGGCTAGCACAGATACGCAGTATTTT. Residues: CASSRSGLAASTDTQYF.

The genes are TRBV7-9 and TRBJ2-3, with a weak D call TRBD2 (5 bases). V lost 3 bases, J lost 2 bases, and 18 bases lay in between. The CDR3 runs to 17 residues. Germline V CDR1 and CDR2: SEHNR, FQNEAQ (reference sequence). The CDR3 nucleotides are TGTGCCAGCAGCTTGACCCTTGCCGCGGGCGACACAGATACGCAGTATTTT. It specifies CASSLTLAAGDTDTQYF.

The J gene is TRBJ2-7, the V gene TRBV4-3; TRBD1 agrees at 9 bases. Trimming cost V 4 bases and J 1 base; bases outside gene matches: 2. The CDR3 length is 14 residues. The germline gives CDR1 LGHNA, CDR2 YSLEER. The CDR3 spells CASSLGTGSYEQYF. CDR3 bases: TGCGCCAGCAGCCTCGGGACAGGGTCCTACGAGCAGTACTTC.

The rearrangement links TRBV27 to TRBJ2-1; a possible D gene is TRBD2 (5 bases). There are 14 residues in the CDR3. Germline V gives CDR1 MNHEY, CDR2 SMNVEV (reference sequence). Trimming took 6 bases from V and 9 from J, leaving 18 bases between them. CDR3 bases: TGTGCCAGCAGCCCCCTTGTCGGGGATGGTGAGCAGTTCTTC. It yields the protein CASSPLVGDGEQFF.

As concerns this clone: The same CDR3 also results from other DNA sequences found in this sample. The chain joins TRBV13 to TRBJ2-1, with 11 bases identical to TRBD2. Trimming took 3 bases from V and 6 from J; bases not matched to a gene: 4. Germline assignment: CDR1 PRHDT and CDR2 FYEKMQ (reference sequence). The CDR3 totals 15 residues. CDR3 amino acids: CASSLGLAGGNEQFF. CDR3 in DNA: TGTGCCAGCAGCTTGGGCCTAGCGGGGGGCAATGAGCAGTTCTTC.

This clone is medium-sized (0.01 to 0.1%) in the sample. The rearrangement joins TRBV9 to TRBJ2-5; D is unresolved. In germline, CDR1 is SGDLS, CDR2 YYNGEE. CDR3 length: 10 residues. Trimming shortened V by 0 bases and J by 6 bases, and 0 bases separated the two germline ends. CDR3 protein: CASSVETQYF. CDR3 bases: TGTGCCAGCAGCGTAGAGACCCAGTACTTC.